This is a list of T cell receptor beta chains from one sample in a study of blood T cell repertoires in COVID-19. Here immunoSEQ multiplex PCR was the method, and the copy in TCRdb shows in-frame clones only, minus some. This repertoire shows over 300,000 clones, around 87% found once; its top ten account for about 6.8%. The specimen sequenced was peripheral blood. Receptors were obtained from a man in his late teens or twenties with active or convalescent COVID-19. The CDR3 runs from the conserved cysteine through the conserved F or W. Each record gives: J gene, V gene, D gene, clone size, CDR3 DNA, CDR3 protein. The D gene is left open where the match is weak. The size field is filled for only some rows; it gives once, few, many or a size class.

J: TRBJ1-4
V: TRBV5-6
D: -
size: -
DNA: TGTGCCAGCAGCCGCCCGGGGTTGTCTAATGAAAAACTGTTTTTT
CDR3: CASSRPGLSNEKLFF

J: TRBJ2-7
V: TRBV28
D: -
size: once
DNA: TGTGCCAGCAGTAGTCAGTGGGAGCAGTACTTC
CDR3: CASSSQWEQYF

J: TRBJ2-7
V: TRBV10-3
D: TRBD2
size: -
DNA: TGTGCCATCAAGATTAGCGGGAGCGGCTACGAGCAGTACTTC
CDR3: CAIKISGSGYEQYF

J: TRBJ2-6
V: TRBV4-3
D: -
size: -
DNA: TGCGCCAGCAGCCAAGTTCTAGCTACTGGGGCCAACGTCCTGACTTTC
CDR3: CASSQVLATGANVLTF

J: TRBJ2-1
V: TRBV19
D: -
size: -
DNA: TGTGCCAGTAGTATCGGCCAGGGAATAAATAATGAGCAGTTCTTC
CDR3: CASSIGQGINNEQFF

J: TRBJ1-5
V: TRBV28
D: -
size: -
DNA: TGTGCCAGCAGTTTATGGGGCACCCTTGGGAATCAGCCCCAGCATTTT
CDR3: CASSLWGTLGNQPQHF

J: TRBJ1-5
V: TRBV7-2
D: -
size: -
DNA: TGTGCCAGCAGCTTATTCGACAGGAGATACGATCAGCCCCAGCATTTT
CDR3: CASSLFDRRYDQPQHF

J: TRBJ2-1
V: TRBV7-2
D: TRBD2
size: -
DNA: TGTGCCAGCAGCTTAGGAGGTGTGGCGGGAGGGGGCAATGAGCAGTTCTTC
CDR3: CASSLGGVAGGGNEQFF

J: TRBJ1-5
V: TRBV2
D: -
size: -
DNA: TGTGCCAGCAGTGGGCAGTCCCGGGGAGTACAGCCCCAGCATTTT
CDR3: CASSGQSRGVQPQHF

J: TRBJ2-1
V: TRBV19
D: TRBD2
size: few
DNA: TGTGCCAGTAGTATTTCGCGGGAGAGGGTTGAGCAGTTCTTC
CDR3: CASSISRERVEQFF

J: TRBJ1-1
V: TRBV6-5
D: -
size: -
DNA: TGTGCCAGCAGTTACTCGGAGGATACTGAAGCTTTCTTT
CDR3: CASSYSEDTEAFF

J: TRBJ2-1
V: TRBV2
D: -
size: -
DNA: TGTGCCAGCAGTGCGCAGGGGGGTCCCTACAATGAGCAGTTCTTC
CDR3: CASSAQGGPYNEQFF

J: TRBJ1-1
V: TRBV27
D: -
size: -
DNA: TGTGCCAGCCAGATTACAATGAACACTGAAGCTTTCTTT
CDR3: CASQITMNTEAFF

J: TRBJ2-7
V: TRBV9
D: -
size: -
DNA: TGTGCCAGCAGCGGCTCCAGGTTGGGCGAGCAGTACTTC
CDR3: CASSGSRLGEQYF

J: TRBJ2-1
V: TRBV27
D: -
size: once
DNA: TGTGCCAGCACCCTAGGGGGATCCGGGACACCTTACAATGAGCAGTTCTTC
CDR3: CASTLGGSGTPYNEQFF

J: TRBJ1-2
V: TRBV19
D: -
size: once
DNA: TGTGCCAGTAGTATCCTGTTTACGGACTATGGCTACACCTTC
CDR3: CASSILFTDYGYTF

J: TRBJ1-6
V: TRBV3-1/TRBV3-2
D: TRBD1
size: -
DNA: TGTGCCAGCAGCCAGAGGACAGGGGGCGATAATTCACCCCTCCACTTT
CDR3: CASSQRTGGDNSPLHF

J: TRBJ2-5
V: TRBV7-9
D: TRBD2
size: -
DNA: TGTGCCAGCAGCTTACCAACTAGCGGGGTAGAGACCCAGTACTTC
CDR3: CASSLPTSGVETQYF

J: TRBJ2-1
V: TRBV2
D: TRBD2
size: few
DNA: TGTGCCAGCAGTGAGTCCCGACTAGCGGTGAACAATGAGCAGTTCTTC
CDR3: CASSESRLAVNNEQFF

J: TRBJ1-2
V: TRBV9
D: -
size: -
DNA: TGTGCCAGCAGCCAAACCCGGGGGGGCTCTGGCTACACCTTC
CDR3: CASSQTRGGSGYTF

J: TRBJ1-1
V: TRBV19
D: TRBD1
size: -
DNA: TGTGCCAGTAGTAAACAAGGGACAGTCACTGAAGCTTTCTTT
CDR3: CASSKQGTVTEAFF

J: TRBJ2-3
V: TRBV5-1
D: TRBD2
size: -
DNA: TGCGCCAGCAGCTTGGGGCCGGGACTAGCATACGATACGCAGTATTTT
CDR3: CASSLGPGLAYDTQYF

J: TRBJ2-1
V: TRBV7-2
D: TRBD2
size: once
DNA: TGTGCCAGCAGTCACAGCGGGAGGGGGAATGAGCAGTTCTTC
CDR3: CASSHSGRGNEQFF

J: TRBJ2-7
V: TRBV21-1
D: -
size: -
DNA: TGTGCCAGCAGCAAATTCAGACGGGACAGGGATTCCTACGAGCAGTACTTC
CDR3: CASSKFRRDRDSYEQYF

J: TRBJ2-1
V: TRBV2
D: -
size: -
DNA: TGTGCCAGCATTGAAAGTTTGGCGAGGGAGCAGTTCTTC
CDR3: CASIESLAREQFF

J: TRBJ1-4
V: TRBV11-2
D: -
size: -
DNA: TGTGCCAGCAGCCCCGGCGGGGGAACTAATGAAAAACTGTTTTTT
CDR3: CASSPGGGTNEKLFF

J: TRBJ1-2
V: TRBV10-3
D: TRBD1
size: -
DNA: TGTGCCATCAGTGAGGGGCAGGGGGCGCGAGGCTACACCTTC
CDR3: CAISEGQGARGYTF

J: TRBJ2-1
V: TRBV5-8
D: TRBD2
size: once
DNA: TGTGCCAGCAGCTTGGCGGGACTACCTTTTGATGAGCAGTTCTTC
CDR3: CASSLAGLPFDEQFF

J: TRBJ2-1
V: TRBV2
D: -
size: -
DNA: TGTGCCAGCAGTGAAGGCCGGAGCTCCTACAATGAGCAGTTCTTC
CDR3: CASSEGRSSYNEQFF

J: TRBJ1-5
V: TRBV19
D: -
size: -
DNA: TGTGCCAGTAACGGCAGGGGAATTCAGCCCCAGCATTTT
CDR3: CASNGRGIQPQHF

J: TRBJ2-3
V: TRBV28
D: TRBD2
size: -
DNA: TGTGCCAGCAGTTCTACCCTGGGACTAGCGGGATCCCCCACAGATACGCAGTATTTT
CDR3: CASSSTLGLAGSPTDTQYF

J: TRBJ2-3
V: TRBV5-1
D: TRBD1
size: -
DNA: TGCGCCAGCAGCTCCAGAACAGGGGAGACAGATACGCAGTATTTT
CDR3: CASSSRTGETDTQYF

J: TRBJ1-5
V: TRBV2
D: -
size: once
DNA: TGTGCCAGCAGCGGCCAAGGGGATAGCAATCAGCCCCAGCATTTT
CDR3: CASSGQGDSNQPQHF

J: TRBJ1-4
V: TRBV7-2
D: -
size: -
DNA: TGTGCCAGCAGCTTAGGCTGGGGGCAAGCAACTAATGAAAAACTGTTTTTT
CDR3: CASSLGWGQATNEKLFF

J: TRBJ1-3
V: TRBV6-5
D: -
size: -
DNA: TGTGCCATCATTATTGACAGCTACTCTGGAAACACCATATATTTT
CDR3: CAIIIDSYSGNTIYF

J: TRBJ2-7
V: TRBV27
D: TRBD2
size: -
DNA: TGTGCCAGCAGTCCCGGGGGGTACGAGCAGTACTTC
CDR3: CASSPGGYEQYF

J: TRBJ1-1
V: TRBV7-2
D: -
size: -
DNA: TGTGCCAGCAGCAAAGGACTAGGTTCCCCCATGAACACTGAAGCTTTCTTT
CDR3: CASSKGLGSPMNTEAFF

J: TRBJ1-2
V: TRBV12-3/TRBV12-4
D: -
size: few
DNA: TGTGCCAGCAGTTTAGGGAGAAACTATGGCTACACCTTC
CDR3: CASSLGRNYGYTF

J: TRBJ2-5
V: TRBV6-5
D: TRBD1
size: -
DNA: TGTGCCAGCAGTTACTCGATAGGGGGCGGAGAGACCCAGTACTTC
CDR3: CASSYSIGGGETQYF

J: TRBJ1-2
V: TRBV6-5
D: TRBD1
size: -
DNA: TGTGCCAGCAGTTATTTGGCAGGGGGAATCAATGGCTACACCTTC
CDR3: CASSYLAGGINGYTF

J: TRBJ1-4
V: TRBV18
D: TRBD1
size: -
DNA: TGTGCCAGCTCATCTAGACAGGGAGATGAAAAACTGTTTTTT
CDR3: CASSSRQGDEKLFF

J: TRBJ2-1
V: TRBV4-1
D: -
size: once
DNA: TGCGCCAGCAGTCCTCTTGTAGCGTTAGCCAATGAGCAGTTCTTC
CDR3: CASSPLVALANEQFF

J: TRBJ2-7
V: TRBV19
D: TRBD2
size: -
DNA: TGTGCCAGTAGTATACCGGGGGGAAGAAGCTACGAGCAGTACTTC
CDR3: CASSIPGGRSYEQYF

J: TRBJ1-5
V: TRBV14
D: TRBD1
size: -
DNA: TGTGCCAGCAGCCAAGATTCTGGGACAGGGAGAAGCAATCAGCCCCAGCATTTT
CDR3: CASSQDSGTGRSNQPQHF

J: TRBJ1-2
V: TRBV2
D: -
size: once
DNA: TGTGCCCTTACAGGGTCGGGCTTTGACTATGGCTACACCTTC
CDR3: CALTGSGFDYGYTF

J: TRBJ1-2
V: TRBV2
D: -
size: -
DNA: TGTGCCAGCAGTGAAGCGCCCGGACAGACCGTCTATGGCTACACCTTC
CDR3: CASSEAPGQTVYGYTF

J: TRBJ1-2
V: TRBV6-5
D: TRBD1
size: -
DNA: TGTGCCAGCAGTTACTTTAGACAGGGTAGTAGAAGGGGCTACACCTTC
CDR3: CASSYFRQGSRRGYTF

J: TRBJ2-2
V: TRBV6-5
D: -
size: -
DNA: TGTGCCAGCAGTTACAGACTACTCGGGACCGGGGAGCTGTTTTTT
CDR3: CASSYRLLGTGELFF